This TCR beta chain was found in a study of identical twins. V lost 4 bases and J lost 5, with 11 bases in between. The germline V gene encodes CDR1 DFQATT and CDR2 SNEGSKA (reference sequence). This CDR3 has 12 amino acids. This clonotype was picked up many times. TCRdb re-called the 5' RACE reads through MiXCR, storing one row per CDR3 protein. The sample includes 280,000 or so distinct CDR3 sequences, approximately 8.5% of them seen just once. The sample was also reused in another study, on yellow fever vaccine responses in identical twins.

The sequenced sample consisted of memory (CD45RO+) T cells sorted from blood. The sequence was collected from a woman aged 18-29 years in good health. V and J are TRBV20-1 and TRBJ1-1; TRBD1 is a possible D gene (6 bases). The CDR3 DNA reads as TGCAGTGCTACCGGGACAAAAACTGAAGCTTTCTTT. Its protein product is CSATGTKTEAFF.